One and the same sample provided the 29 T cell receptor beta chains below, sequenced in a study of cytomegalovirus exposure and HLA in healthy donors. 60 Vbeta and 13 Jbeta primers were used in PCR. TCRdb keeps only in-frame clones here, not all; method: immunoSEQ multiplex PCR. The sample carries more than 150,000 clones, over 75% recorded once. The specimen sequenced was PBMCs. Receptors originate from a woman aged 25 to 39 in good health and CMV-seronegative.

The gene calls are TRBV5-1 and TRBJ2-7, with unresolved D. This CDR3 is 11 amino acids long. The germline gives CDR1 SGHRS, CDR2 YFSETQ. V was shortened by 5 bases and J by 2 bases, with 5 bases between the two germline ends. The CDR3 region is CASSNTYEQYF. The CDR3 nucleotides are TGCGCCAGCAGTAATACCTACGAGCAGTACTTC.

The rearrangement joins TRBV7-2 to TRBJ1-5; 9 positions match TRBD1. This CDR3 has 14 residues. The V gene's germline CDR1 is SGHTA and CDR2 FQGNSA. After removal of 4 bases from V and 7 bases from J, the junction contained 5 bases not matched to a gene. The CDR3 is CASSWKQGAQPQHF. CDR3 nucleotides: TGTGCCAGCAGCTGGAAACAGGGGGCCCAGCCCCAGCATTTT.

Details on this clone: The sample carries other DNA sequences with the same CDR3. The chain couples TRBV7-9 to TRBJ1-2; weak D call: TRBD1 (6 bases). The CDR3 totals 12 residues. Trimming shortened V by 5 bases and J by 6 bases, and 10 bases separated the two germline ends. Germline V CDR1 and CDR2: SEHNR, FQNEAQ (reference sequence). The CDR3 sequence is CASSLDRNGYTF. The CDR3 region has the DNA TGTGCCAGCAGCCTCGACAGGAATGGCTACACCTTC.

CDR3 DNA sequence: TGTGCCAGCAGTTCGAGCGTCTATAATTCACCCCTCCACTTT. Translating it yields CASSSSVYNSPLHF. V usage is TRBV6-5 and J usage is TRBJ1-6; no clear D gene. The germline CDR1 and CDR2 sequences are MNHEY and SVGAGI. CDR3 length equals 14 residues. V lost 4 bases, J lost 3 bases, and 7 bases lay in between.

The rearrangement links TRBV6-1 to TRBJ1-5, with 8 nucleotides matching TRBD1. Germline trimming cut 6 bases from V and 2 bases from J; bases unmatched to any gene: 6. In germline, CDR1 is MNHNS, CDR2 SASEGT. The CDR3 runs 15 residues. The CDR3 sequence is CASRGLTGGNQPQHF. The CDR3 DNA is TGTGCCAGCAGGGGTCTGACAGGGGGCAATCAGCCCCAGCATTTT.

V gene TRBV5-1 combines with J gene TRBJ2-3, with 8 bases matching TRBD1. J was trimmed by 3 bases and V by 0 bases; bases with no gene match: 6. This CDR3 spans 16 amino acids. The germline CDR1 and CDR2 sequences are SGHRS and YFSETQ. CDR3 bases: TGCGCCAGCAGCTTGGCTAACAGGGGGGCTACAGATACGCAGTATTTT. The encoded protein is CASSLANRGATDTQYF. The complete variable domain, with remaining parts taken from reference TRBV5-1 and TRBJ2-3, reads KAGVTQTPRYLIKTRGQQVTLSCSPISGHRSVSWYQQTPGQGLQFLFEYFSETQRNKGNFPGRFSGRQFSNSRSEMNVSTLELGDSALYLCASSLANRGATDTQYFGPGTRLTVL.

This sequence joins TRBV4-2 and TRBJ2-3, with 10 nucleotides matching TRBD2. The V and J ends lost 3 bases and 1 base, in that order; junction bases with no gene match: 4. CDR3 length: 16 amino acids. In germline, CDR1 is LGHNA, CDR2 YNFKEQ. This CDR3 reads CASSQETSGGTDTQYF. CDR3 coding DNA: TGTGCCAGCAGCCAGGAAACTAGCGGGGGCACAGATACGCAGTATTTT.

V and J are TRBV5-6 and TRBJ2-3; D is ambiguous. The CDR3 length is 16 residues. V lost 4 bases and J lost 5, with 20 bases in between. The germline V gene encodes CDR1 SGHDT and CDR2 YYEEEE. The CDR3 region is CASSPEILRVLDTQYF. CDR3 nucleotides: TGTGCCAGCAGCCCTGAGATTCTCCGAGTTCTAGATACGCAGTATTTT.

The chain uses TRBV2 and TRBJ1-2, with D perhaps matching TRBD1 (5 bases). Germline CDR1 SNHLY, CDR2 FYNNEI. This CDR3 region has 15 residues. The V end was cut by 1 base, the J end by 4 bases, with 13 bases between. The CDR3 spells CASSEEAGPGYGYTF. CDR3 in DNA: TGTGCCAGCAGTGAAGAGGCAGGGCCCGGCTATGGCTACACCTTC.

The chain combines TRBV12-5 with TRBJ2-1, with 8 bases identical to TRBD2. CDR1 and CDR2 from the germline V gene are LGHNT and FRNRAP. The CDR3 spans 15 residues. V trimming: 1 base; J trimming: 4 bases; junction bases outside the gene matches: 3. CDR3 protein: CASGLAAGGYNEQFF. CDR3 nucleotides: TGTGCTAGTGGTTTGGCGGCGGGGGGTTACAATGAGCAGTTCTTC.

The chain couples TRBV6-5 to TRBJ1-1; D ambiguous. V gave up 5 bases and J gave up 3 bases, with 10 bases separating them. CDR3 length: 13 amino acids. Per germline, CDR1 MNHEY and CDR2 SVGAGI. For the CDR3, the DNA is TGTGCCAGCAGTACCCTCGCGTACACTGAAGCTTTCTTT. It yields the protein CASSTLAYTEAFF.

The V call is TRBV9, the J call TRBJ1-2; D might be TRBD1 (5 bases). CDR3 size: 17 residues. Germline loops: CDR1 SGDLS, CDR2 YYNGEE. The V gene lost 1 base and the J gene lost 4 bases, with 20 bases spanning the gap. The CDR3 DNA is TGTGCCAGCAGCGTACGGGACTCGGGCCGGAACCTCTATGGCTACACCTTC. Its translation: CASSVRDSGRNLYGYTF.

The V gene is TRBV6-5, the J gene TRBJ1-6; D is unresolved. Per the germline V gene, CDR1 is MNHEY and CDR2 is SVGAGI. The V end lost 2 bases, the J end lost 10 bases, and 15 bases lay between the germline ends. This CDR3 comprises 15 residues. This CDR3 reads CASSYLRIRQSPLHF. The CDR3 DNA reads TGTGCCAGCAGTTACCTCCGGATACGACAATCACCCCTCCACTTT.

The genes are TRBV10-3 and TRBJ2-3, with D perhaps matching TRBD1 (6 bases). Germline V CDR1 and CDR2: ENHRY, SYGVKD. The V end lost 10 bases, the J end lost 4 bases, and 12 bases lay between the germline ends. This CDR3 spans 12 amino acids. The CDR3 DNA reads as TGTGCCACCCGACAGGCCCCAGATACGCAGTATTTT. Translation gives CATRQAPDTQYF.

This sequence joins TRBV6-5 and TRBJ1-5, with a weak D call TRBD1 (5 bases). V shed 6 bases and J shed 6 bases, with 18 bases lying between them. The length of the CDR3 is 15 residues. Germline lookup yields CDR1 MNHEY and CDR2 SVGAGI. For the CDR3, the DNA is TGTGCCAGCAGCCGCCGAGGGGACGGGAGTCAGCCCCAGCATTTT. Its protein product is CASSRRGDGSQPQHF.

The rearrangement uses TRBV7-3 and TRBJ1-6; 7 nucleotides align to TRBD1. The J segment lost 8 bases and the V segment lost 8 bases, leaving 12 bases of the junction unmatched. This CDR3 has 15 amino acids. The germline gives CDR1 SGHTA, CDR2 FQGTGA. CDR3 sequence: CASGRGGEGDSPLHF. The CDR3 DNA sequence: TGTGCCAGCGGCCGAGGGGGCGAAGGGGATTCACCCCTCCACTTT.

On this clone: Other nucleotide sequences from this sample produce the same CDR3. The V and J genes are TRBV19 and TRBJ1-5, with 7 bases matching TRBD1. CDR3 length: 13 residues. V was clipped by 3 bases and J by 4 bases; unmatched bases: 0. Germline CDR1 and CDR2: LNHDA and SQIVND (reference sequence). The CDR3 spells CASSIRGNQPQHF. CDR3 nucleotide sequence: TGTGCCAGTAGTATCAGGGGGAATCAGCCCCAGCATTTT.

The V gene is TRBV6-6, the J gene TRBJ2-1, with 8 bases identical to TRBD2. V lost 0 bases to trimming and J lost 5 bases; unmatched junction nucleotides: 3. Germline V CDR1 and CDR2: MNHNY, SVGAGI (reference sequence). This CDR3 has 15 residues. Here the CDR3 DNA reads TGTGCCAGCAGTTACTCGCAGCGGGGGCACAATGAGCAGTTCTTC. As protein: CASSYSQRGHNEQFF.

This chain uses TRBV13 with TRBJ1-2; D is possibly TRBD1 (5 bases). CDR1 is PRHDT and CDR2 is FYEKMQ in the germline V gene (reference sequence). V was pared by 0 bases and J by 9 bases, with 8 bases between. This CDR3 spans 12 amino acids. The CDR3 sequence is CASSLGGGRYTF. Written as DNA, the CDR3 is TGTGCCAGCAGCTTAGGCGGGGGACGCTACACCTTC.

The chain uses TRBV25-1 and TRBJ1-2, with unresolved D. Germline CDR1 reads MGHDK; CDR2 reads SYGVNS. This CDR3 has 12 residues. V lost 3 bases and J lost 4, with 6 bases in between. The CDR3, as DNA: TGTGCCAGCAGTGAGCTATTCTATGGCTACACCTTC. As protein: CASSELFYGYTF.

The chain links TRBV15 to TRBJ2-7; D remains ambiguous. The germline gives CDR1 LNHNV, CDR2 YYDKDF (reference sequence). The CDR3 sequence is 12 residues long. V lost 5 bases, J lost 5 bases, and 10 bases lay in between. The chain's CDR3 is CATSQRWDEQYF. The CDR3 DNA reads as TGTGCCACCAGCCAGAGGTGGGACGAGCAGTACTTC.

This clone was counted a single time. In nucleotides, the CDR3 is TGTGCCAGCACCTCGGGGACAGGGCGGACAGATACGCAGTATTTT. This codes for CASTSGTGRTDTQYF. V gene TRBV7-2 combines with J gene TRBJ2-3; 9 bases align to TRBD1. Germline V gives CDR1 SGHTA, CDR2 FQGNSA. This CDR3 has 15 residues. V trimming: 7 bases; J trimming: 3 bases; junction bases outside the gene matches: 8.

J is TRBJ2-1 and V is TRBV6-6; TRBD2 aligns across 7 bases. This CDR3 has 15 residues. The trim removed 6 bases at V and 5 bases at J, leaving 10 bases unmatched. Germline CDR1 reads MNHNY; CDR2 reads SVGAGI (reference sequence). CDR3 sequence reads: CASSLRVAGDNEQFF. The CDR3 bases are TGTGCCAGCAGCTTGAGGGTGGCGGGGGACAATGAGCAGTTCTTC.

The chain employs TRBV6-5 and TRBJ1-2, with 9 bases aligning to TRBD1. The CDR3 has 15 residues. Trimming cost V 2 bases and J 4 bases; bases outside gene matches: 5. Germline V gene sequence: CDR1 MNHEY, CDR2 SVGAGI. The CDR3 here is CASSYVGQGSYGYTF. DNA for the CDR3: TGTGCCAGCAGTTACGTGGGACAGGGAAGCTATGGCTACACCTTC.

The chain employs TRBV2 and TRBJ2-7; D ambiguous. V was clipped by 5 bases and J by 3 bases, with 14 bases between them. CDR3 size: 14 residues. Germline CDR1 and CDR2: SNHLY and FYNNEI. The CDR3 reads CASSLYGFGYEQYF. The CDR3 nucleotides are TGTGCCAGCAGTCTCTACGGGTTCGGCTACGAGCAGTACTTC.

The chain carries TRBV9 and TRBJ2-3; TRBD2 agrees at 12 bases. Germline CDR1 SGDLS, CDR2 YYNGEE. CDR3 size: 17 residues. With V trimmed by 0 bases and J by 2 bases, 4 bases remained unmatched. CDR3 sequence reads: CASSVGLAGGNTDTQYF. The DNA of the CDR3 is TGTGCCAGCAGCGTAGGGCTAGCGGGGGGGAACACAGATACGCAGTATTTT.

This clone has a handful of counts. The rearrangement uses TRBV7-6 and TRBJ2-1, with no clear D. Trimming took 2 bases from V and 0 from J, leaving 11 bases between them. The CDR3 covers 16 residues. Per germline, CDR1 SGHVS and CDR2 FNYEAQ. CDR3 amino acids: CASSLSSLSSYNEQFF. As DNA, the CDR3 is TGTGCCAGCAGCTTAAGTTCTCTGAGCTCCTACAATGAGCAGTTCTTC.

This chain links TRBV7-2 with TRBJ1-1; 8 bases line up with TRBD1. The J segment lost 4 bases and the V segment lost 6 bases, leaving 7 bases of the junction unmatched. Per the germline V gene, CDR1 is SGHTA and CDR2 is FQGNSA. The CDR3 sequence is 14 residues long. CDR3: CASRMAGGGTEAFF. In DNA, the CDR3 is TGTGCCAGCAGAATGGCAGGGGGCGGCACTGAAGCTTTCTTT.

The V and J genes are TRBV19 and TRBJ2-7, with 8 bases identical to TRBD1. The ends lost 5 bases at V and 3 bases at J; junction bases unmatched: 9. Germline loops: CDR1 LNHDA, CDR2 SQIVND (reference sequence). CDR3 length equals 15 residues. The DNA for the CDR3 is TGTGCCAGTAGTCTACGGACAGGGTCTCTCTACGAGCAGTACTTC. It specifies CASSLRTGSLYEQYF. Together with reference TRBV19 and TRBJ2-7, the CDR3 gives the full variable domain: DGGITQSPKYLFRKEGQNVTLSCEQNLNHDAMYWYRQDPGQGLRLIYYSQIVNDFQKGDIAEGYSVSREKKESFPLTVTSAQKNPTAFYLCASSLRTGSLYEQYFGPGTRLTVT.